Listed below are T cell receptor beta chains from one sample, sequenced in a study of beta chain features in type 1 diabetes. The assay was immunoSEQ multiplex PCR, and TCRdb's table has in-frame clones only and misses some. The sample contains under 400,000 clones, 12% to 15% of which appear only once. The material sequenced was central memory CD4+ T cells from blood. The receptors here all came from a man aged 30 to 45 in good health. Each CDR3 is given with its conserved first and last residue. A D gene is named only where the DNA matches it firmly. The listing skips clone size in some rows; elsewhere it reads once, few, many or a size class.

v_gene: TRBV7-9; abundance: few; j_gene: TRBJ2-1; d_gene: TRBD1; CDR3aa: CASSLDTGGSHNEQFF; CDR3nt: TGTGCCAGCAGCTTAGATACAGGGGGCTCACACAATGAGCAGTTCTTC
v_gene: TRBV9; abundance: .; j_gene: TRBJ1-6; d_gene: TRBD1; CDR3aa: CASSAGDRTPLHF; CDR3nt: TGTGCCAGCAGCGCCGGGGACAGGACACCCCTCCACTTT
v_gene: TRBV10-3; abundance: many; j_gene: TRBJ2-7; d_gene: .; CDR3aa: CAISALGAYEQYF; CDR3nt: TGTGCCATCAGTGCGCTGGGGGCCTACGAGCAGTACTTC
v_gene: TRBV10-3; abundance: many; j_gene: TRBJ1-1; d_gene: .; CDR3aa: CAMNHDMNTEAFF; CDR3nt: TGTGCCATGAATCATGACATGAACACTGAAGCTTTCTTT
v_gene: TRBV4-2; abundance: few; j_gene: TRBJ1-2; d_gene: TRBD1; CDR3aa: CASSQGQGDGYTF; CDR3nt: TGTGCCAGCAGCCAAGGACAGGGGGATGGCTACACCTTC
v_gene: TRBV7-9; abundance: .; j_gene: TRBJ2-3; d_gene: .; CDR3aa: CASSIRRSRTDTQYF; CDR3nt: TGTGCCAGCAGCATTCGTCGCAGCAGGACAGATACGCAGTATTTT
v_gene: TRBV18; abundance: few; j_gene: TRBJ2-1; d_gene: .; CDR3aa: CATQTDFGDEQFF; CDR3nt: TGTGCCACTCAGACAGATTTTGGCGATGAGCAGTTCTTC
v_gene: TRBV5-4; abundance: .; j_gene: TRBJ2-5; d_gene: .; CDR3aa: CASSPHEKETQYF; CDR3nt: TGTGCCAGCAGCCCCCACGAGAAAGAGACCCAGTACTTC
v_gene: TRBV5-5; abundance: .; j_gene: TRBJ2-2; d_gene: .; CDR3aa: CASSLDLSLNTGELFF; CDR3nt: TGTGCCAGCAGCTTGGATCTTTCTTTGAACACCGGGGAGCTGTTTTTT
v_gene: TRBV5-6; abundance: few; j_gene: TRBJ2-1; d_gene: .; CDR3aa: CASSFNNEQFF; CDR3nt: TGTGCCAGCAGCTTTAACAATGAGCAGTTCTTC
v_gene: TRBV11-3; abundance: many; j_gene: TRBJ2-1; d_gene: TRBD2; CDR3aa: CASSHSGDEQFF; CDR3nt: TGTGCCAGCAGTCATAGCGGGGATGAGCAGTTCTTC
v_gene: TRBV11-1; abundance: few; j_gene: TRBJ2-6; d_gene: .; CDR3aa: CASPRSGANVLTF; CDR3nt: TGTGCCAGCCCCCGCTCTGGGGCCAACGTCCTGACTTTC
v_gene: TRBV7-7; abundance: .; j_gene: TRBJ2-2; d_gene: .; CDR3aa: CASSPQFRGELFF; CDR3nt: TGTGCTAGCAGCCCGCAGTTTCGCGGGGAGCTGTTTTTT
v_gene: TRBV7-8; abundance: few; j_gene: TRBJ2-6; d_gene: .; CDR3aa: CASSLRMGAGGANVLTF; CDR3nt: TGTGCCAGCAGCCTCCGGATGGGGGCAGGTGGGGCCAACGTCCTGACTTTC
v_gene: TRBV28; abundance: .; j_gene: TRBJ1-2; d_gene: .; CDR3aa: CALSGDGYGYTF; CDR3nt: TGTGCCCTTTCCGGGGATGGCTATGGCTACACCTTC
v_gene: TRBV11-2; abundance: few; j_gene: TRBJ2-1; d_gene: .; CDR3aa: CASSSHKREEGYNEQFF; CDR3nt: TGTGCCAGCAGCTCCCATAAAAGGGAGGAGGGATACAATGAGCAGTTCTTC
v_gene: TRBV9; abundance: .; j_gene: TRBJ2-5; d_gene: .; CDR3aa: CASSVGGGYQETQYF; CDR3nt: TGTGCCAGCAGCGTAGGTGGGGGGTACCAAGAGACCCAGTACTTC
v_gene: TRBV7-9; abundance: .; j_gene: TRBJ2-5; d_gene: TRBD1; CDR3aa: CASSLAGQGLETQYF; CDR3nt: TGTGCCAGCAGCTTAGCGGGACAGGGTCTGGAGACCCAGTACTTC
v_gene: TRBV21-1; abundance: few; j_gene: TRBJ2-1; d_gene: .; CDR3aa: CASSKERDSYNEQFF; CDR3nt: TGTGCCAGCAGCAAGGAGCGGGACTCCTACAATGAGCAGTTCTTC
v_gene: TRBV11-2; abundance: .; j_gene: TRBJ2-3; d_gene: TRBD2; CDR3aa: CASSLRLAGRGDTQYF; CDR3nt: TGTGCCAGCAGCTTAAGGCTAGCGGGGCGTGGAGATACGCAGTATTTT
v_gene: TRBV27; abundance: few; j_gene: TRBJ2-6; d_gene: .; CDR3aa: CASRSTGANVLTF; CDR3nt: TGTGCCAGCAGATCGACTGGGGCCAACGTCCTGACTTTC
v_gene: TRBV10-3; abundance: .; j_gene: TRBJ2-3; d_gene: .; CDR3aa: CAISESTPSTDTQYF; CDR3nt: TGTGCCATCAGTGAGTCGACCCCGAGCACAGATACGCAGTATTTT
v_gene: TRBV6-5; abundance: few; j_gene: TRBJ2-3; d_gene: .; CDR3aa: CASSPSRADTQYF; CDR3nt: TGTGCCAGCAGTCCAAGCAGGGCAGATACGCAGTATTTT
v_gene: TRBV18; abundance: few; j_gene: TRBJ2-6; d_gene: .; CDR3aa: CASAPPNRAGANVLTF; CDR3nt: TGTGCCAGCGCACCACCGAATAGGGCGGGGGCCAACGTCCTGACTTTC
v_gene: TRBV29-1; abundance: .; j_gene: TRBJ2-1; d_gene: TRBD2; CDR3aa: CSVGLLAGNEQFF; CDR3nt: TGCAGCGTTGGTTTACTAGCGGGGAACGAGCAGTTCTTC
v_gene: TRBV28; abundance: .; j_gene: TRBJ2-7; d_gene: TRBD1; CDR3aa: CASNRGPRTGFSYEQYF; CDR3nt: TGTGCCAGCAATCGGGGACCTAGGACAGGGTTTTCCTACGAGCAGTACTTC
v_gene: TRBV5-4; abundance: few; j_gene: TRBJ1-2; d_gene: .; CDR3aa: CASSLASGGSPRYGYTF; CDR3nt: TGTGCCAGCAGCTTGGCCTCGGGAGGGTCCCCTAGGTATGGCTACACCTTC
v_gene: TRBV19; abundance: many; j_gene: TRBJ1-1; d_gene: .; CDR3aa: CAAAWARQGRTEAFF; CDR3nt: TGTGCCGCCGCGTGGGCCCGCCAGGGAAGAACTGAAGCTTTCTTT
v_gene: TRBV5-4; abundance: many; j_gene: TRBJ2-5; d_gene: .; CDR3aa: CASEMKPKETQYF; CDR3nt: TGTGCCAGCGAAATGAAGCCCAAAGAGACCCAGTACTTC
v_gene: TRBV2; abundance: .; j_gene: TRBJ1-5; d_gene: .; CDR3aa: CASSEGGRRQPQHF; CDR3nt: TGTGCCAGCAGTGAGGGGGGGCGGCGTCAGCCCCAGCATTTT
v_gene: TRBV5-1; abundance: .; j_gene: TRBJ1-1; d_gene: .; CDR3aa: CASSLKVNTEAFF; CDR3nt: TGCGCCAGCAGCTTGAAGGTGAACACTGAAGCTTTCTTT
v_gene: TRBV2; abundance: .; j_gene: TRBJ2-2; d_gene: TRBD1; CDR3aa: CASSPRTGDTGELFF; CDR3nt: TGTGCCAGCAGTCCTAGGACAGGAGACACCGGGGAGCTGTTTTTT
v_gene: TRBV11-2; abundance: .; j_gene: TRBJ2-3; d_gene: .; CDR3aa: CASLLGNPNTDTQYF; CDR3nt: TGTGCCAGCCTATTGGGCAATCCCAACACAGATACGCAGTATTTT
v_gene: TRBV5-5; abundance: .; j_gene: TRBJ2-1; d_gene: TRBD2; CDR3aa: CASSQLSGSYNEQFF; CDR3nt: TGTGCCAGCAGCCAATTAAGCGGGAGCTACAATGAGCAGTTCTTC
v_gene: TRBV4-3; abundance: .; j_gene: TRBJ2-1; d_gene: TRBD2; CDR3aa: CASTGTSLPECNEQFF; CDR3nt: TGCGCCAGCACCGGGACTAGCTTGCCCGAATGCAATGAGCAGTTCTTC
v_gene: TRBV10-3; abundance: many; j_gene: TRBJ1-5; d_gene: TRBD1; CDR3aa: CAISEGTAGVGKQPQHF; CDR3nt: TGTGCCATCAGCGAAGGGACAGCGGGAGTAGGAAAACAGCCCCAGCATTTT
v_gene: TRBV30; abundance: few; j_gene: TRBJ2-2; d_gene: .; CDR3aa: CAWRKAEHGGELFF; CDR3nt: TGTGCCTGGAGAAAGGCAGAACATGGCGGGGAGCTGTTTTTT
v_gene: TRBV4-3; abundance: many; j_gene: TRBJ2-2; d_gene: .; CDR3aa: CASSQAGRRGRELFF; CDR3nt: TGCGCCAGCAGCCAAGCGGGGCGGCGGGGCCGGGAGCTGTTTTTT
v_gene: TRBV27; abundance: .; j_gene: TRBJ2-2; d_gene: .; CDR3aa: CASKRVAKTGELFF; CDR3nt: TGTGCCAGCAAGCGAGTAGCTAAGACCGGGGAGCTGTTTTTT
v_gene: TRBV19; abundance: .; j_gene: TRBJ2-1; d_gene: TRBD1; CDR3aa: CASRGTGGLGLEQFF; CDR3nt: TGTGCCAGTAGAGGTACAGGGGGACTTGGATTGGAGCAGTTCTTC
v_gene: TRBV7-8; abundance: .; j_gene: TRBJ1-5; d_gene: TRBD1; CDR3aa: CASSTRGQGRHQPQHF; CDR3nt: TGTGCCAGCAGCACAAGAGGACAGGGCAGGCATCAGCCCCAGCATTTT
v_gene: TRBV7-2; abundance: .; j_gene: TRBJ2-4; d_gene: TRBD2; CDR3aa: CASSFLGGIQNIQYF; CDR3nt: TGTGCCAGCAGCTTTCTGGGGGGGATCCAAAACATTCAGTACTTC
v_gene: TRBV7-8; abundance: .; j_gene: TRBJ2-3; d_gene: .; CDR3aa: CASSLAFDTQYF; CDR3nt: TGTGCCAGCAGCTTAGCCTTCGATACGCAGTATTTT
v_gene: TRBV4-1; abundance: .; j_gene: TRBJ2-3; d_gene: .; CDR3aa: CASSQPGTSDTQYF; CDR3nt: TGCGCCAGCAGCCAACCCGGGACCTCAGATACGCAGTATTTT
v_gene: TRBV5-1; abundance: .; j_gene: TRBJ2-3; d_gene: .; CDR3aa: CASSLTGLTTDTQYF; CDR3nt: TGCGCCAGCAGCTTGACAGGGTTGACCACAGATACGCAGTATTTT
v_gene: TRBV6-5; abundance: few; j_gene: TRBJ1-5; d_gene: .; CDR3aa: CASRTETRESQPQHF; CDR3nt: TGTGCCAGCAGGACTGAAACGAGGGAAAGTCAGCCCCAGCATTTT
v_gene: TRBV21-1; abundance: few; j_gene: TRBJ1-5; d_gene: .; CDR3aa: CASSKKPRGVGNQPQHF; CDR3nt: TGTGCCAGCAGCAAAAAGCCCCGTGGAGTTGGCAACCAGCCCCAGCATTTT
v_gene: TRBV7-2; abundance: .; j_gene: TRBJ2-5; d_gene: .; CDR3aa: CASSPGPGRPDQETQYF; CDR3nt: TGTGCCAGCAGCCCTGGCCCGGGACGGCCAGACCAAGAGACCCAGTACTTC
v_gene: TRBV7-9; abundance: few; j_gene: TRBJ2-3; d_gene: .; CDR3aa: CASRVATDTQYF; CDR3nt: TGTGCCAGCAGGGTAGCAACAGATACGCAGTATTTT
v_gene: TRBV4-1; abundance: few; j_gene: TRBJ1-1; d_gene: .; CDR3aa: CASSRSPISGRATEAFF; CDR3nt: TGCGCCAGCAGCCGATCGCCTATCAGTGGACGAGCCACTGAAGCTTTCTTT
v_gene: TRBV5-3; abundance: .; j_gene: TRBJ2-1; d_gene: TRBD2; CDR3aa: CASSPQAGVVNEQFF; CDR3nt: TGTGCCAGCAGCCCCCAGGCGGGAGTAGTGAATGAGCAGTTCTTC
v_gene: TRBV19; abundance: .; j_gene: TRBJ1-2; d_gene: .; CDR3aa: CASSNRNAGYTF; CDR3nt: TGTGCCAGTAGCAATAGAAATGCTGGCTACACCTTC
v_gene: TRBV5-4; abundance: .; j_gene: TRBJ2-2; d_gene: TRBD1; CDR3aa: CASSRTGTGELFF; CDR3nt: TGTGCCAGCAGCAGGACAGGGACCGGGGAGCTGTTTTTT
v_gene: TRBV7-7; abundance: .; j_gene: TRBJ2-5; d_gene: .; CDR3aa: CASSLAKGGSGETQYF; CDR3nt: TGTGCCAGCAGCTTAGCCAAGGGGGGGTCCGGGGAGACCCAGTACTTC
v_gene: TRBV5-4; abundance: .; j_gene: TRBJ1-2; d_gene: .; CDR3aa: CASSLRGGRQNYGYTF; CDR3nt: TGTGCCAGCAGCTTGCGTGGGGGTAGACAGAACTATGGCTACACCTTC
v_gene: TRBV5-6; abundance: .; j_gene: TRBJ1-4; d_gene: .; CDR3aa: CAAGGSDEKLFF; CDR3nt: TGTGCTGCCGGGGGTTCGGACGAAAAACTGTTTTTT